This T cell receptor (beta chain) was sequenced in a study of shared clonotypes between healthy human individuals (TCRdb year 2020). In terms of the full investigation: Two women and a few men aged 18 to 49 years were included in the cohort. For each donor, CD4 naive and CD4 memory were each run on three plates, CD8 naive on two plates, and CD8 memory on one plate. To estimate repertoire size and how much clonotypes are shared between individuals, the study performed deep sequencing of blood TCR repertoires from five healthy adults. Different laboratories and diverse techniques were used to prepare libraries and sequence TCR repertoires, to increase sequencing depth and limit assay-specific biases. Between about 0.8 and 9 billion PBMCs per donor were obtained by leukapheresis. Study-wide findings and limitations: Compared with non-shared clonotypes, the clonotypes found in all four sorted-subset donors had higher generation probabilities. Rarefaction of sorted-subset datasets indicated incomplete sequencing despite the large sequencing depth. Naive subsets generally had larger estimated clonotype richness than memory subsets. Because the study included a small number of donors, the genetic and exposure-history diversity represented was limited. When a handful of donors were compared, the shared fraction of clonotypes was around 5.1% for naive CD4, roughly 3.4% for naive CD8, about 2.4% for memory CD4, and approximately 0.4% for memory CD8. Based on pairwise subsampling, the degree of clonotype sharing among donors was expected to be affected by sequencing depth. Sampling was restricted to blood, and TCR repertoires in tissue are likely to differ from TCR repertoires in blood.

In regard to this clone: Its antigen remains unidentified. No per-base quality is available; no much larger clone lies one base away.

Donors were healthy HIV-negative adults with no recently reported acute infections or vaccinations. Only Caucasian adults living in Nashville, Tennessee, USA were represented among the donors. CD4+ T cells were enriched by magnetic negative selection, after which naive cells were positively selected on CD45RA and the negative fraction was taken as the memory subset. Blood was collected by leukapheresis, and PBMCs were isolated by Ficoll-Histopaque density gradient centrifugation and then cryopreserved in liquid nitrogen vapor phase. Analytical flow cytometry was used to check the purity and quantity of each magnetically sorted T cell population. Genomic DNA was isolated from each sorted fraction and quantified by UV absorbance on a Nanodrop 2000c. Trimming removed 4 bases from V and 4 bases from J, leaving 14 bases between the germline ends. The CDR3, cysteine through phenylalanine, is 15 amino acids long. Only CDR3 DNA remains: 45 bases, in frame from the first base. The germline V gene supplies CDR1 MDHEN and CDR2 SYDVKM.

TCR CDR3 regions were amplified from genomic DNA by multiplex PCR using the deep immunoSEQ assay. Extracted genomic DNA from each cell subset was distributed evenly across all wells of several immunoSEQ 96-well plates, and each plate was treated as a replicate. For sorted subsets, each replicate PCR was loaded with roughly 190 ng genomic DNA, equivalent to 30,000 to 35,000 T cell genomes. The purified libraries were quantified using a Qubit 3.0 fluorometer, sized with a Bioanalyzer 2100, and then quantified again using the KAPA Library Quantification kit. Each immunoSEQ 96-well plate was sequenced on its own single-read 150-cycle Illumina NextSeq 550 flow cell. Concerning the study's data processing: Because the immunoSEQ output included only junctional sequences and no quality scores, the filtering could not be the same as the filtering used for full-length reads. To assign V/J genes and CDR3, sequences were annotated using PyIR, a Python wrapper for IgBLAST v1.9, with IMGT germline references. Reads with weak V/J assignments (E-value above 1e-6), missing CDR3, stop codons, out-of-frame junctions, or ambiguous translated residues were removed. V3J clonotypes were defined as sequences sharing an identical inferred V gene, J gene, and CDR3 amino acid sequence. Percentage overlap between repertoires was computed as shared unique clonotypes divided by the size of the smaller repertoire. Richness of each repertoire was evaluated using RTK rarefaction, the Chao1 estimator, and Recon v2.1 estimates of unobserved clonotypes. Generation probabilities were computed with OLGA for all TCRbeta clonotypes obtained by the gDNA method from a handful of donors. Sourced from immuneACCESS, this table was stored by TCRdb with only in-frame sequences that have V and J called. A share of the clones is absent; for the studies checked, an unresolved V gene accounts for under half, and the remainder has no known explanation. That table furnishes V, J and clone size, whereas the DNA furnished D and trimming. This sample comprises 2 million to 3 million clones, approximately 93% of them detected only once. In total, the top ten clones hold about 0.38% of the sample.

Recombination joined TRBV28 with TRBJ2-1; the D gene is perhaps TRBD1 or TRBD2, each of them matching over 5 bases. Sample: naive CD4+ T cells from PBMCs. This specimen's cell subset or site label, per the study, means: CD45RA+ positively selected. This TCR derives from a young man in good health. Some clones in this sample may be carry-over from other donors' samples. This receptor carries the CDR3 CASSSPGWGYNEQFF. At the DNA level, the sequence is TGTGCCAGCAGTTCCCCCGGATGGGGGTACAATGAGCAGTTCTTC. Full variable domain (CDR3 extended with the reference TRBV28 and TRBJ2-1 proteins): DVKVTQSSRYLVKRTGEKVFLECVQDMDHENMFWYRQDPGLGLRLIYFSYDVKMKEKGDIPEGYSVSREKKERFSLILESASTNQTSMYLCASSSPGWGYNEQFFGPGTRLTVL.